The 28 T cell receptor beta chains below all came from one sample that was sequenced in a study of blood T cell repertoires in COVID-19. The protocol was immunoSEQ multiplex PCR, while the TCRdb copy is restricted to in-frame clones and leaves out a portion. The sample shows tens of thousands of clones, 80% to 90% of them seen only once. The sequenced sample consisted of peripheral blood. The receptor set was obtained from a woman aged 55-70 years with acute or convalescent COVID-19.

CDR3 sequence: CAWGHKGNQPQHF. The CDR3, as DNA: TGTGCCTGGGGCCATAAGGGGAATCAGCCCCAGCATTTT. The rearrangement joins TRBV30 to TRBJ1-5, with a possible D match to TRBD1 (5 bases). V gave up 5 bases and J gave up 4 bases, with 12 bases separating them. The CDR3 length is 13 residues. The germline V gene encodes CDR1 GTSNPN and CDR2 SVGIG (reference sequence).

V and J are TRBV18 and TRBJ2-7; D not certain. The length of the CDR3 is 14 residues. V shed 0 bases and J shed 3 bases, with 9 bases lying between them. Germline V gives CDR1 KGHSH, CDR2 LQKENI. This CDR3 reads CASSPPSPVYEQYF. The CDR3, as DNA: TGTGCCAGCTCACCACCATCCCCAGTCTACGAGCAGTACTTC. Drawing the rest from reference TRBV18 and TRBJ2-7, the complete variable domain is NAGVMQNPRHLVRRRGQEARLRCSPMKGHSHVYWYRQLPEEGLKFMVYLQKENIIDESGMPKERFSAEFPKEGPSILRIQQVVRGDSAAYFCASSPPSPVYEQYFGPGTRLTVT.

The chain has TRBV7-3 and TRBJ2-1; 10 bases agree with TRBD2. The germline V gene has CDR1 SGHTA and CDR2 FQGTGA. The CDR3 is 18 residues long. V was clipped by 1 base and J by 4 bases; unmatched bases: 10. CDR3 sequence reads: CASSLNSGGSSLYNEQFF. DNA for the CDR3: TGTGCCAGCAGCTTAAATAGCGGGGGGTCCTCGCTTTACAATGAGCAGTTCTTC.

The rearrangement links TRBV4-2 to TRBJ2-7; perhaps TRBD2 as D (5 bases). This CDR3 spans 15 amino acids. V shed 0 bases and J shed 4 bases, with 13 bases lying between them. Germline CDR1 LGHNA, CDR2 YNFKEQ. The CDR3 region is CASSQDLEGFYEQYF. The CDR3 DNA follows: TGTGCCAGCAGCCAAGATCTTGAGGGATTTTACGAGCAGTACTTC.

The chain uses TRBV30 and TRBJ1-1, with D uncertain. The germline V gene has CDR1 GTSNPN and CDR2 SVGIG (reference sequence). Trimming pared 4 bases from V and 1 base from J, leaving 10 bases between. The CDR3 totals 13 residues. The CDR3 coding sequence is TGTGCCTGGACGAAGACGGGGAACACTGAAGCTTTCTTT. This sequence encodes CAWTKTGNTEAFF.

CDR3 nucleotide sequence: TGTGCCAGCAGCCAGAGGAGCACTGAAGCTTTCTTT. This sequence encodes CASSQRSTEAFF. This chain uses TRBV3-1 (or the pseudogene TRBV3-2) with TRBJ1-1, with D hard to call. Germline loops: CDR1 LGHDT, CDR2 YNNKEL (reference sequence). CDR3 length: 12 amino acids. Trimming stripped 3 bases from V and 4 bases from J, with 6 bases between.

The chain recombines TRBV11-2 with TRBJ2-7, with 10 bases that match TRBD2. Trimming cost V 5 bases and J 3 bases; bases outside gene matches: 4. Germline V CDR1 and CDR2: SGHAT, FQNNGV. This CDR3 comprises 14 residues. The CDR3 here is CASSHIAGGYEQYF. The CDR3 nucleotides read TGTGCCAGCAGCCATATAGCGGGGGGCTACGAGCAGTACTTC.

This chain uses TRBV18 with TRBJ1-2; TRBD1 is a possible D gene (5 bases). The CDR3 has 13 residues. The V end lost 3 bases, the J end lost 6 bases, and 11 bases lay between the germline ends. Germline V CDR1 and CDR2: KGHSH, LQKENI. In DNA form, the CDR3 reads TGTGCCAGCTCACCGAGGCCAGGGAATGGCTACACCTTC. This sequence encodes CASSPRPGNGYTF.

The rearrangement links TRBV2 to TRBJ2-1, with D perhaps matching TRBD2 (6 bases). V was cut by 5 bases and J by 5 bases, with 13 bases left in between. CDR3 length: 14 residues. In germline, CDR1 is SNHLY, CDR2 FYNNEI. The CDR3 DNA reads TGTGCCAGCAGTCGGACCTCGGGGGACAATGAGCAGTTCTTC. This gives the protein CASSRTSGDNEQFF.

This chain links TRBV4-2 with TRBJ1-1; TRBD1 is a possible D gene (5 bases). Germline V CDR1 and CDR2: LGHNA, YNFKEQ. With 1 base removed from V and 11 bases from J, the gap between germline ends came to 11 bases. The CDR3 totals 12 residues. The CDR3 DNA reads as TGTGCCAGCAGCCAAGCCCCGCCAGGGGCTTTCTTT. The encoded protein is CASSQAPPGAFF.

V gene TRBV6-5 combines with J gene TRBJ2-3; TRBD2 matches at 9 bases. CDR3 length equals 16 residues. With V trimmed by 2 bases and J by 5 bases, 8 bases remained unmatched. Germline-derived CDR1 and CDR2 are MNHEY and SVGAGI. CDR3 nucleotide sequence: TGTGCCAGCAGTTACGTCCTAGCGGGGCTGATAGATACGCAGTATTTT. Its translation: CASSYVLAGLIDTQYF.

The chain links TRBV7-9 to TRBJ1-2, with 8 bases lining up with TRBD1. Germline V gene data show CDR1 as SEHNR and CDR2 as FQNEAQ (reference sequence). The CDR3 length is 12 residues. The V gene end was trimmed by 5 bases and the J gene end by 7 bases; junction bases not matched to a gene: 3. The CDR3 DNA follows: TGTGCCAGCAGCCCCGGACAGGGTGGCTACACCTTC. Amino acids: CASSPGQGGYTF.

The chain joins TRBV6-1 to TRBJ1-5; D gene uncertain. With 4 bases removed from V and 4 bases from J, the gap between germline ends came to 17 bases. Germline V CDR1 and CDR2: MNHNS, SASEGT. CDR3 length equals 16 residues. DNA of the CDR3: TGTGCCAGCAGTGCCACCCAAACGGGGAGGAATCAGCCCCAGCATTTT. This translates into CASSATQTGRNQPQHF.

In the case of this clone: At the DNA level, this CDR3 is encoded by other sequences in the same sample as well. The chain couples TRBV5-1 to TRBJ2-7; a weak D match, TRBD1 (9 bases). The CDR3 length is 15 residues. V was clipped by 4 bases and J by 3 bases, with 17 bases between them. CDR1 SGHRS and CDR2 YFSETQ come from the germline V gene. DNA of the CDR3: TGCGCCAGCAGCCCGGGGGGGACAGGGATCTACGAGCAGTACTTC. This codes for CASSPGGTGIYEQYF.

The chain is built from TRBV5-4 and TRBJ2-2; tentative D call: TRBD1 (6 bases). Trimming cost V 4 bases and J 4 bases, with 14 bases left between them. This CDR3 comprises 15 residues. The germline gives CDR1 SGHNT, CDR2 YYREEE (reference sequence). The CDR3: CASSPAGVGTGELFF. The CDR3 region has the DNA TGTGCCAGCAGCCCGGCAGGGGTCGGCACCGGGGAGCTGTTTTTT.

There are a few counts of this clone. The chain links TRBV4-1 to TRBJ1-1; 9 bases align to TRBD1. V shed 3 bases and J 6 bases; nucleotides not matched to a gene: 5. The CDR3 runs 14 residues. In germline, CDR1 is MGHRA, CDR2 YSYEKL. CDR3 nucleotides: TGCGCCAGCAGCCAGGGACAGGGATTCCCTGAAGCTTTCTTT. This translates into CASSQGQGFPEAFF.

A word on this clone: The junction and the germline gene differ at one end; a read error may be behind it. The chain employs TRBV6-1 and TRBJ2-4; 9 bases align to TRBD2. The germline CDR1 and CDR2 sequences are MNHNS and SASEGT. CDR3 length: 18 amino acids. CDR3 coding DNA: TGTGCCAGCAGCGAAGTCCCAAGCGGGGGGATCGGCAAAAACATTCAGTACTTC. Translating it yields CASSEVPSGGIGKNIQYF.

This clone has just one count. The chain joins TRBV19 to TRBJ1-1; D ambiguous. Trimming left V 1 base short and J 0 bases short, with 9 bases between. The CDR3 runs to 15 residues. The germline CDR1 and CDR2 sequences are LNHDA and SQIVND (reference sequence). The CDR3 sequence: CASSIAADMNTEAFF. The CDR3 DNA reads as TGTGCCAGTAGTATAGCAGCAGACATGAACACTGAAGCTTTCTTT.

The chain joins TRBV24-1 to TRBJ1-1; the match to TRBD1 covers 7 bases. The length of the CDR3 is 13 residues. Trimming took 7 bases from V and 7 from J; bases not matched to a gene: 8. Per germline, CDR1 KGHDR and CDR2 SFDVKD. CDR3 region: CATRTGRYGEAFF. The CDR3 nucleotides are TGTGCCACCAGGACAGGGAGGTACGGTGAAGCTTTCTTT.

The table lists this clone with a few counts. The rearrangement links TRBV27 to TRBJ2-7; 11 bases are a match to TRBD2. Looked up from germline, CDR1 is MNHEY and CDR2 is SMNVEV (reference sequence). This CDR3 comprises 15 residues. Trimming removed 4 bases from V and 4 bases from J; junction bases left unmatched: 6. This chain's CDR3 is CASSYLLAGVYEQYF. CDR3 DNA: TGTGCCAGCAGTTACTTACTAGCGGGGGTTTACGAGCAGTACTTC.

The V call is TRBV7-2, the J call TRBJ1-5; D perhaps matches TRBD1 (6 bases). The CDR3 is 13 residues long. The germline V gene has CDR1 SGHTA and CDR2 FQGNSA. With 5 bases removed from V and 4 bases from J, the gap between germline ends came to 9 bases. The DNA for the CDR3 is TGTGCCAGCAGCCTAGGACAGAATCAGCCCCAGCATTTT. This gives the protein CASSLGQNQPQHF.

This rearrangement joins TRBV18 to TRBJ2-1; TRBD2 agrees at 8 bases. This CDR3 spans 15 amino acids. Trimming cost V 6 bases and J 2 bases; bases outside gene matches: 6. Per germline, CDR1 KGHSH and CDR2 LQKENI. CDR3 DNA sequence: TGTGCCAGCTCCGTGGGTAGCGGGGCCTACAATGAGCAGTTCTTC. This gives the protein CASSVGSGAYNEQFF. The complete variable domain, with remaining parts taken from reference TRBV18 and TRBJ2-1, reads NAGVMQNPRHLVRRRGQEARLRCSPMKGHSHVYWYRQLPEEGLKFMVYLQKENIIDESGMPKERFSAEFPKEGPSILRIQQVVRGDSAAYFCASSVGSGAYNEQFFGPGTRLTVL.

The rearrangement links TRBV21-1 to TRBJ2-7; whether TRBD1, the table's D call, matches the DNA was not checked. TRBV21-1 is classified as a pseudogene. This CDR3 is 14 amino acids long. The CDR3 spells CASSNSDRDGEQYF. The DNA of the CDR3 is TGTGCCAGCAGCAACTCGGACAGGGACGGCGAGCAGTACTTC.

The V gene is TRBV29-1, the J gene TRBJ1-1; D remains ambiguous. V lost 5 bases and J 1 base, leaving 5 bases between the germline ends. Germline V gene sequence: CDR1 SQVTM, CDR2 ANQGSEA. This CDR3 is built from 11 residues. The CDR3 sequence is CSVRGNTEAFF. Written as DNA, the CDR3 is TGCAGCGTTCGCGGGAACACTGAAGCTTTCTTT. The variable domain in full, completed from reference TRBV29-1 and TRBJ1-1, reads SAVISQKPSRDICQRGTSLTIQCQVDSQVTMMFWYRQQPGQSLTLIATANQGSEATYESGFVIDKFPISRPNLTFSTLTVSNMSPEDSSIYLCSVRGNTEAFFGQGTRLTVV.

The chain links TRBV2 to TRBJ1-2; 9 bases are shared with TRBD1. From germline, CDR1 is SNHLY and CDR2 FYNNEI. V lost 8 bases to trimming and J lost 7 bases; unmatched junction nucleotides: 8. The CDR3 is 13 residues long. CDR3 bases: TGTGCCAGCTCCGGACAGGGACAGGGTGGCTACACCTTC. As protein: CASSGQGQGGYTF.

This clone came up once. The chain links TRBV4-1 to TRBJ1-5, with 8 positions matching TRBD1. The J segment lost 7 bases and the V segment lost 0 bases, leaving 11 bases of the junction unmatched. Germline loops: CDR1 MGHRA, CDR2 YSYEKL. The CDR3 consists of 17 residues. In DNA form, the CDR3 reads TGCGCCAGCAGCCAAGATCTTAACAGGGGGGAGGGCCAGCCCCAGCATTTT. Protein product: CASSQDLNRGEGQPQHF.

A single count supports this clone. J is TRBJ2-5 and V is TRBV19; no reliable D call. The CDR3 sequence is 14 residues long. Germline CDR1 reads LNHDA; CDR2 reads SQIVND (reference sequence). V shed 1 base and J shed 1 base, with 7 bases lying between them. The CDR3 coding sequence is TGTGCCAGTAGTATAGGACTGGGCCAAGAGACCCAGTACTTC. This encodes CASSIGLGQETQYF. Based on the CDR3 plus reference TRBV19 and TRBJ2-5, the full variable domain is DGGITQSPKYLFRKEGQNVTLSCEQNLNHDAMYWYRQDPGQGLRLIYYSQIVNDFQKGDIAEGYSVSREKKESFPLTVTSAQKNPTAFYLCASSIGLGQETQYFGPGTRLLVL.

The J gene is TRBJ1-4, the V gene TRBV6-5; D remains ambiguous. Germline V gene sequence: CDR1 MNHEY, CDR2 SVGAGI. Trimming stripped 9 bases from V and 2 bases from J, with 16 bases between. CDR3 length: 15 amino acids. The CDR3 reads CASQPAAPTNEKLFF. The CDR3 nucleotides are TGTGCCAGTCAACCTGCGGCTCCTACTAATGAAAAACTGTTTTTT.